This TCR beta chain was documented in a study of response to subunit inactivated influenza vaccine. Study results and caveats: The authors suggested that every seasonal influenza vaccination recruits few new T cells.

Germline V gene sequence: CDR1 SGHDT, CDR2 YYEEEE. This CDR3 region has 14 residues. V was shortened by 1 base and J by 1 base, with 7 bases between the two germline ends. TCRdb called the RT-PCR reads again in MiXCR, with one record for every CDR3 protein. This table has 150,000 to 200,000 distinct CDR3 sequences, 9.5% to 13% appearing once. This clonotype was seen many times. What it binds is unknown. The sequence came from a man in his fifties who received an inactivated influenza vaccine. This chain uses TRBV5-6 with TRBJ2-3, with unresolved D. The sample in question was non-naive T cells sorted from PBMCs, obtained 45 days after vaccination. The CDR3 is CASSLTGRTDTQYF. CDR3 bases: TGTGCCAGCAGCTTGACCGGCCGCACAGATACGCAGTATTTT.